Presented here are 27 T cell receptor beta chains from one specimen sequenced in a study of OX40 agonist ivuxolimab in advanced cancers. Libraries were prepared by immunoSEQ multiplex PCR; TCRdb keeps only in-frame clonotypes and omits some of them. Of around 77,000 clones in the sample, approximately 89% were seen once. The material was CD4+ or CD8+ T cells sorted from blood, obtained in a trial of the OX40 agonist ivuxolimab. The receptors derive from an adult with an advanced solid tumor such as melanoma, head and neck, liver or kidney cancer.

This clone came up once. V and J are TRBV5-1 and TRBJ2-3, with D possibly TRBD2 on 6 matching bases. Trimming cost V 5 bases and J 2 bases, with 6 bases left between them. The CDR3 runs 12 residues. Germline CDR1 reads SGHRS; CDR2 reads YFSETQ. CDR3 sequence (DNA): TGCGCCAGCAGGGACTACACAGATACGCAGTATTTT. It encodes CASRDYTDTQYF.

This chain links TRBV4-1 with TRBJ1-3; D ambiguous. Germline V gives CDR1 MGHRA, CDR2 YSYEKL. The V gene lost 0 bases and the J gene lost 4 bases, with 4 bases spanning the gap. The CDR3 spans 13 residues. This chain's CDR3 is CASSQERGNTIYF. In nucleotides, the CDR3 is TGCGCCAGCAGCCAAGAGCGAGGAAACACCATATATTTT.

The chain uses TRBV5-1 and TRBJ1-1, with TRBD1 matching 7 bases. CDR3 length: 14 amino acids. The germline V gene has CDR1 SGHRS and CDR2 YFSETQ. Trimming removed 3 bases from V and 4 bases from J; junction bases left unmatched: 6. As DNA, the CDR3 is TGCGCCAGCAGCTCACAGGGGTGGGGCACTGAAGCTTTCTTT. Protein: CASSSQGWGTEAFF.

This clone was seen only once. The rearrangement uses TRBV7-8 and TRBJ2-1; 9 positions agree with TRBD2. This CDR3 has 17 amino acids. V shed 1 base, J shed 1 base, and the junction held 5 bases outside the gene matches. Germline CDR1 reads SGHVS; CDR2 reads FQNEAQ. The CDR3 nucleotides read TGTGCCAGCAGCTTAGTAGGGCTAGCGGGGTCCTACAATGAGCAGTTCTTC. This encodes CASSLVGLAGSYNEQFF.

This clone was seen just once. The chain carries TRBV10-3 and TRBJ2-1, with 8 bases identical to TRBD1. The CDR3 covers 15 residues. V was pared by 4 bases and J by 4 bases, with 6 bases of the junction left unmatched. From germline, CDR1 is ENHRY and CDR2 SYGVKD. CDR3 amino acids: CAISVSGQGYNEQFF. For the CDR3, the DNA is TGTGCCATCAGTGTGTCAGGACAGGGTTACAATGAGCAGTTCTTC.

This chain uses TRBV5-1 with TRBJ2-1; the match to TRBD2 covers 9 bases. Trimming took 0 bases from V and 4 from J; bases not matched to a gene: 5. Germline loops: CDR1 SGHRS, CDR2 YFSETQ. This CDR3 comprises 16 residues. In nucleotides, the CDR3 is TGCGCCAGCAGCTTGGATGTGACTAGCGGTTACAATGAGCAGTTCTTC. Translating gives CASSLDVTSGYNEQFF.

Details on this clone: Germline is not matched at one junction end, which may reflect a read error. The rearrangement uses TRBV7-7 and TRBJ2-3; D may correspond to TRBD1 or TRBD2 (6 bases each). Germline loops: CDR1 SSHAT, CDR2 FNYEAQ (reference sequence). The CDR3 totals 15 residues. In DNA, the CDR3 is TGTGCTAGCAGCTTAGGGGCAGGGGAGGCAGATACGCAGTATTTT. This encodes CASSLGAGEADTQYF.

The V gene is TRBV9, the J gene TRBJ2-7; 10 nucleotides line up with TRBD2. Germline V lookup: CDR1 SGDLS, CDR2 YYNGEE. The junction had 3 bases not matched to a gene; V was cut back by 0 bases and J by 9 bases. The CDR3 covers 13 residues. For the CDR3, the DNA is TGTGCCAGCAGCGTAGTAGCGGGGGGCCCGCAGTACTTC. It translates to CASSVVAGGPQYF.

The chain uses TRBV7-2 and TRBJ2-2, with 9 bases that match TRBD2. This CDR3 spans 15 amino acids. Germline V CDR1 and CDR2: SGHTA, FQGNSA. J gave up 7 bases and V 1 base, and 4 bases lay outside the gene matches. The DNA for the CDR3 is TGTGCCAGCAGCTTAGATTCGCGGGAGGGCGGGGAGCTGTTTTTT. It is translated as CASSLDSREGGELFF.

The V gene is TRBV7-8, the J gene TRBJ1-2; a possible D gene is TRBD1 (5 bases). V gave up 5 bases and J gave up 2 bases, with 9 bases separating them. Per germline, CDR1 SGHVS and CDR2 FQNEAQ. This CDR3 comprises 13 residues. CDR3 loop: CASSPDSNYGYTF. The CDR3 DNA reads as TGTGCCAGCAGCCCAGACAGCAACTATGGCTACACCTTC.

The chain joins TRBV5-6 to TRBJ1-2, with D uncertain. The CDR3 contains 14 residues. The germline CDR1 and CDR2 sequences are SGHDT and YYEEEE. V was cut by 1 base and J by 9 bases, with 16 bases left in between. The CDR3 DNA sequence: TGTGCCAGCAGCTTGACACAAAGGGCGATGAGCTACACCTTC. It specifies CASSLTQRAMSYTF.

This sequence joins TRBV30 and TRBJ2-2, with no clear D. The germline gives CDR1 GTSNPN, CDR2 SVGIG (reference sequence). The CDR3 sequence is 12 residues long. CDR3 in amino acids: CATPENTGELFF. The CDR3 nucleotides read TGTGCAACACCGGAGAACACCGGGGAGCTGTTTTTT.

This rearrangement joins TRBV4-2 to TRBJ1-3, with 7 nucleotides matching TRBD1. With 3 bases clipped from V and 2 bases from J, the junction kept 7 bases outside the gene matches. The CDR3 sequence is 16 residues long. The germline V gene has CDR1 LGHNA and CDR2 YNFKEQ. The CDR3 is CASSQPKGATGNTIYF. CDR3 nucleotides: TGTGCCAGCAGCCAGCCAAAGGGGGCAACTGGAAACACCATATATTTT.

This clone was detected once. The genes are TRBV5-8 and TRBJ1-6, with unresolved D. The CDR3 has 13 residues. V shed 0 bases and J shed 11 bases, with 9 bases lying between them. The V gene's germline CDR1 is SGHTS and CDR2 YDEGEE. CDR3 region: CASSLGLRTPLHF. The CDR3, as DNA: TGTGCCAGCAGCTTGGGGTTACGGACACCCCTCCACTTT.

The chain recombines TRBV9 with TRBJ2-5, with unresolved D. CDR1 and CDR2 (germline): SGDLS, YYNGEE. V dropped 3 bases and J dropped 5 bases, with 11 bases sitting between them. The CDR3 has 13 residues. The CDR3 region has the DNA TGTGCCAGCAGCGCCAGCGCCGGGGAGACCCAGTACTTC. Its protein is CASSASAGETQYF. The full variable domain, rest sourced from reference TRBV9 and TRBJ2-5, is DSGVTQTPKHLITATGQRVTLRCSPRSGDLSVYWYQQSLDQGLQFLIQYYNGEERAKGNILERFSAQQFPDLHSELNLSSLELGDSALYFCASSASAGETQYFGPGTRLLVL.

The V and J genes are TRBV29-1 and TRBJ1-2; D unclear. V was clipped by 4 bases and J by 3 bases, with 9 bases between them. The CDR3 length is 12 residues. Germline V CDR1 and CDR2: SQVTM, ANQGSEA. This CDR3 is CSVGEIYYGYTF. The DNA of the CDR3 is TGCAGCGTTGGGGAGATCTACTATGGCTACACCTTC.

V and J are TRBV5-1 and TRBJ2-1, with 10 bases matching TRBD2. J was trimmed by 0 bases and V by 3 bases; bases with no gene match: 3. This CDR3 contains 16 residues. Germline V CDR1 and CDR2: SGHRS, YFSETQ. DNA of the CDR3: TGCGCCAGCAGCTCTAGCGGGGGCAACTCCTACAATGAGCAGTTCTTC. This gives the protein CASSSSGGNSYNEQFF.

V gene TRBV5-1 combines with J gene TRBJ1-1; D gene unclear. Germline CDR1 SGHRS, CDR2 YFSETQ. The CDR3 covers 14 residues. V lost 1 base to trimming and J lost 2 bases, with 9 bases between them. The CDR3 nucleotides are TGCGCCAGCAGCTTGACGGGTCCAAACACTGAAGCTTTCTTT. Protein: CASSLTGPNTEAFF.

The chain carries TRBV27 and TRBJ1-4, with D possibly matching TRBD1 (5 bases). From germline, CDR1 is MNHEY and CDR2 SMNVEV (reference sequence). The CDR3 runs 14 residues. Trimming took 4 bases from V and 3 from J, leaving 9 bases between them. The CDR3 protein is CASSWQGANEKLFF. CDR3 coding DNA: TGTGCCAGCAGTTGGCAGGGAGCTAATGAAAAACTGTTTTTT.

V is TRBV1 and J is TRBJ1-3; the tabulated D call, TRBD1, remains unverified against the DNA. TRBV1 has pseudogene status. The CDR3 consists of 12 residues. For the CDR3, the DNA is TGCACCATCCGGGACAGGGTCTCCCGATGGAATTTT. Its translation is CTIRDRVSRWNF.

V and J are TRBV19 and TRBJ2-2; D ambiguous. CDR1 and CDR2 from the germline V gene are LNHDA and SQIVND (reference sequence). This CDR3 spans 14 amino acids. Deletions cut 5 bases from V and 0 bases from J, with 7 bases between. The CDR3 DNA is TGTGCCAGTAGTCGGACCGCGAACACCGGGGAGCTGTTTTTT. Encoded protein: CASSRTANTGELFF.

The V call is TRBV6-5, the J call TRBJ2-7, with TRBD1 identical over 8 bases. The ends lost 4 bases at V and 2 bases at J; junction bases unmatched: 10. The CDR3 is 16 residues long. Germline V gene sequence: CDR1 MNHEY, CDR2 SVGAGI. The chain's CDR3 is CASSLLPGQGPYEQYF. The CDR3 DNA sequence: TGTGCCAGCAGTTTATTACCAGGACAGGGCCCCTACGAGCAGTACTTC.

This clone was recorded only once. The chain recombines TRBV28 with TRBJ2-6; 8 bases are shared with TRBD1. V was pared by 4 bases and J by 8 bases, with 10 bases of the junction left unmatched. CDR1 is MDHEN, CDR2 SYDVKM, per germline. The CDR3 length is 16 residues. CDR3 amino acids: CASSSRQGLGTNVLTF. As DNA, the CDR3 is TGTGCCAGCAGTTCTCGACAGGGGCTAGGGACCAACGTCCTGACTTTC.

This clone showed up just once. The chain recombines TRBV4-2 with TRBJ2-7; D call uncertain. V dropped 0 bases and J dropped 2 bases, with 11 bases sitting between them. The germline V gene encodes CDR1 LGHNA and CDR2 YNFKEQ. The CDR3 length is 15 residues. Here the CDR3 DNA reads TGTGCCAGCAGCCAAGAGGTGACGGTGGCCTACGAGCAGTACTTC. Residues: CASSQEVTVAYEQYF.

This clone was seen a single time. The chain has TRBV5-1 and TRBJ1-6, with D maybe TRBD1 (6 bases). The CDR3 is made up of 18 amino acids. V shed 4 bases and J shed 0 bases, with 17 bases lying between them. Germline CDR1 and CDR2: SGHRS and YFSETQ. The CDR3 bases are TGCGCCAGCAGCACCGCCCGGACAGACAGCTCCTATAATTCACCCCTCCACTTT. It is translated as CASSTARTDSSYNSPLHF.

The gene calls are TRBV29-1 and TRBJ2-1; TRBD2 matches 8 bases. This CDR3 has 15 amino acids. Looked up from germline, CDR1 is SQVTM and CDR2 is ANQGSEA. Losses at the gene ends were 4 bases for V and 6 bases for J; bases not matched to a gene: 11. The CDR3 is CSVGGSGSFINEQFF. In nucleotides, the CDR3 is TGCAGCGTTGGGGGGAGCGGGAGCTTCATCAATGAGCAGTTCTTC.

The chain links TRBV5-8 to TRBJ2-6; D gene uncertain. V was clipped by 7 bases and J by 0 bases, with 8 bases between them. The CDR3 length is 14 residues. Germline-derived CDR1 and CDR2 are SGHTS and YDEGEE. The CDR3 DNA sequence: TGTGCCAGCGATCGGGCCTCTGGGGCCAACGTCCTGACTTTC. Encoded protein: CASDRASGANVLTF.